This TCR beta chain was observed in a study of T cells after yellow fever vaccination. From the 5' RACE reads, TCRdb called clonotypes with MiXCR, one entry per CDR3 protein. The sample includes some 400,000 distinct CDR3 sequences, around 20% of them seen just once. Trimming removed 3 bases from V and 0 bases from J; junction bases left unmatched: 3. The CDR3 length is 15 residues. CDR1 SGHRS and CDR2 YFSETQ come from the germline V gene. Broader study findings: Boosting was followed by the reappearance of most primary-vaccination clones (just under 97% CD4, about 88% CD8).

This clonotype showed up just a few times. Its antigen is as yet unknown. The chain carries TRBV5-1 and TRBJ2-1; 7 bases line up with TRBD1. Sequences were derived from PBMCs, sampled before the yellow fever booster vaccination. This TCR was sampled from a man aged 18-30 years who received the YFV17D yellow fever vaccine. The CDR3: CASSSTGDSYNEQFF. CDR3 in DNA: TGCGCCAGCAGCTCAACAGGGGACTCCTACAATGAGCAGTTCTTC.